A single sample gave rise to the 9 T cell receptor beta chains below, sequenced in a study of early T cells in non-severe SARS-CoV-2 infection (TCRdb year 2021). The library was obtained by 5' RACE. The instrument given in TCRdb is NextSeq 500. Clones were called with MiXCR by TCRdb after fastp trimmed the public reads at Q25, and only in-frame beta chains were retained. Each record represents a unique CDR3 protein, reported with the most common genes and DNA among its rows. A total of 39,000 or so distinct CDR3 sequences appear in this sample, roughly 6% of them only once. The ten largest clonotypes hold roughly 4.5% of the sample. The sequencing used whole blood, collected at baseline. These receptors all come from an adult who was a healthcare worker with PCR-confirmed SARS-CoV-2 infection or an uninfected control (not recorded which).

This clonotype was seen ten or more times. The gene calls are TRBV7-9 and TRBJ1-1, with unresolved D. Deletions cut 3 bases from V and 1 base from J, with 9 bases between. The germline gives CDR1 SEHNR, CDR2 FQNEAQ (reference sequence). CDR3 length: 14 residues. CDR3 sequence: CASSFLLPNTEAFF. Written as DNA, the CDR3 is TGTGCCAGCAGCTTTTTGCTACCGAACACTGAAGCTTTCTTT.

The chain uses TRBV7-9 and TRBJ2-7, with D hard to call. This CDR3 has 12 amino acids. The germline gives CDR1 SEHNR, CDR2 FQNEAQ (reference sequence). Trimming shortened V by 2 bases and J by 6 bases, and 8 bases separated the two germline ends. CDR3 sequence: CASSLLATEQYF. CDR3 coding DNA: TGTGCCAGCAGCTTACTCGCGACCGAGCAGTACTTC.

This clonotype has at least ten counts. V usage is TRBV24-1 and J usage is TRBJ2-3, with D tentatively TRBD2 (6 bases). This CDR3 region has 16 residues. CDR1 is KGHDR and CDR2 is SFDVKD in the germline V gene. Trimming took 4 bases from V and 9 from J, leaving 22 bases between them. DNA for the CDR3: TGTGCCACCAGTGACCCCCTACGGGGAGGCCGGGGGACGCAGTATTTT. Translating gives CATSDPLRGGRGTQYF.

The table lists this clonotype with many counts. The chain carries TRBV30 and TRBJ2-1, with 9 bases that match TRBD2. The CDR3 extends over 16 amino acids. Germline CDR1 is GTSNPN and CDR2 is SVGIG (reference sequence). Losses at the gene ends were 5 bases for V and 10 bases for J; bases not matched to a gene: 18. As DNA, the CDR3 is TGTGCCTGGGGGAGCGGGCCTAGCGGGATGAACTGGGAGCAGTTCTTC. This encodes CAWGSGPSGMNWEQFF. Drawing the rest from reference TRBV30 and TRBJ2-1, the complete variable domain is SQTIHQWPATLVQPVGSPLSLECTVEGTSNPNLYWYRQAAGRGLQLLFYSVGIGQISSEVPQNLSASRPQDRQFILSSKKLLLSDSGFYLCAWGSGPSGMNWEQFFGPGTRLTVL.

At least ten counts were recorded for this clonotype. The rearrangement links TRBV29-1 to TRBJ2-7; possible D gene TRBD2, 5 bases. The ends were cut back, 4 bases at V and 3 bases at J, with 10 bases in the middle. Germline assignment: CDR1 SQVTM and CDR2 ANQGSEA. The CDR3 length is 12 residues. Here the CDR3 reads CSVVARGYEQYF. The CDR3 DNA reads as TGCAGCGTTGTGGCCCGGGGCTACGAGCAGTACTTC.

This clonotype occurred a few times. The V gene is TRBV2, the J gene TRBJ2-3, with D perhaps matching TRBD1 (8 bases). The CDR3 is 16 residues long. Germline V gene data show CDR1 as SNHLY and CDR2 as FYNNEI. V lost 4 bases to trimming and J lost 7 bases, with 21 bases between them. The CDR3 DNA reads as TGTGCCAGCAGTGGGGGGGGTGGACAGGGCTGGAATACGCAGTATTTT. This translates into CASSGGGGQGWNTQYF.

This clonotype showed up many times. V and J are TRBV18 and TRBJ1-6, with 10 bases matching TRBD1. The CDR3 is made up of 15 amino acids. The ends lost 3 bases at V and 9 bases at J; junction bases unmatched: 5. Germline CDR1 and CDR2: KGHSH and LQKENI. CDR3 bases: TGTGCCAGCTCACCCCCGGGACAGGGGACTTCACCCCTCCACTTT. This gives the protein CASSPPGQGTSPLHF.

In this sample, this clonotype turned up many times. V is TRBV11-3 and J is TRBJ2-2; 7 bases match TRBD2. Germline CDR1 is SGHNT and CDR2 is YENEEA. Trimming cost V 4 bases and J 3 bases; bases outside gene matches: 2. The CDR3 extends over 14 amino acids. The CDR3 region is CASSWGGDTGELFF. As DNA, the CDR3 is TGTGCCAGCAGCTGGGGAGGGGACACCGGGGAGCTGTTTTTT.

The chain carries TRBV6-2 or TRBV6-3 and TRBJ2-1, with TRBD1 matching over 7 bases. J gave up 9 bases and V 0 bases, and 2 bases lay outside the gene matches. The CDR3 consists of 13 residues. CDR1 and CDR2 from the germline V gene are MNHEY and SVGEGT. This CDR3 reads CASSYSGQFEQFF. DNA of the CDR3: TGTGCCAGCAGTTACTCGGGACAGTTTGAGCAGTTCTTC.